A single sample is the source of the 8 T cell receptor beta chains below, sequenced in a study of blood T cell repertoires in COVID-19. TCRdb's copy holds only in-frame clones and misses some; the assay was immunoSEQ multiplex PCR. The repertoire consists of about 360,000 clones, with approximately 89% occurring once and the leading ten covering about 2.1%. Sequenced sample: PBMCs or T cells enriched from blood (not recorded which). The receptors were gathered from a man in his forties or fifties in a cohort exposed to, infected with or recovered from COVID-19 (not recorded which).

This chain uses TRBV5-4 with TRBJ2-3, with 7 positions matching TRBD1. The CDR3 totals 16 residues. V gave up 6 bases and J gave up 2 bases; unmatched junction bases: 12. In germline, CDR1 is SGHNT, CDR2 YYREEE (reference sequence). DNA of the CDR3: TGTGCCAGCACCCGGGACAGACCAGAAAACACAGATACGCAGTATTTT. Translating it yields CASTRDRPENTDTQYF.

CDR3 DNA sequence: TGCGCCAGCAGCCCCGCTAGCGGGAGCGACACCGGGGAGCTGTTTTTT. This sequence encodes CASSPASGSDTGELFF. This chain connects TRBV5-1 to TRBJ2-2; TRBD2 matches at 10 bases. CDR3 length: 16 amino acids. Germline assignment: CDR1 SGHRS and CDR2 YFSETQ. V lost 4 bases, J lost 3 bases, and 6 bases stayed unmatched.

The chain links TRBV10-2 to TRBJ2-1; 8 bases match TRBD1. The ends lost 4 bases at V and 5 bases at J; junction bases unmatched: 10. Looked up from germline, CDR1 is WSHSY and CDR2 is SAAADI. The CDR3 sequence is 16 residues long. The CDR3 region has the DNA TGCGCCAGCAGTGGACAGGGGACAATCATAGACAATGAGCAGTTCTTC. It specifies CASSGQGTIIDNEQFF.

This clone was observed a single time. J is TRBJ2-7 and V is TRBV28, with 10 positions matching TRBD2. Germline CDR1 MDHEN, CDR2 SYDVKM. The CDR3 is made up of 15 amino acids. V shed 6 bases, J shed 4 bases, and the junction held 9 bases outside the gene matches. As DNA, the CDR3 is TGTGCCAGCAGACCTCTAGCGGGAGCATGGTACGAGCAGTACTTC. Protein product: CASRPLAGAWYEQYF.

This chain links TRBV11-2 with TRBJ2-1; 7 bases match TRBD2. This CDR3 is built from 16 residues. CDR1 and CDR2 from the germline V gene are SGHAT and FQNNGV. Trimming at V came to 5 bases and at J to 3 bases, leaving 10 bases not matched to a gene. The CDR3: CASSKAGKVNYNEQFF. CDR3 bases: TGTGCCAGCAGCAAAGCGGGAAAAGTTAACTACAATGAGCAGTTCTTC.

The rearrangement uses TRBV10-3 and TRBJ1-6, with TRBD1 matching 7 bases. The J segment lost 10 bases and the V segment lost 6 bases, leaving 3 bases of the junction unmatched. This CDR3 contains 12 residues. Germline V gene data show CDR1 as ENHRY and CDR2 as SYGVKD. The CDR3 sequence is CAIRIQGSPLHF. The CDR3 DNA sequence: TGTGCCATCAGGATACAGGGGTCACCCCTCCACTTT.

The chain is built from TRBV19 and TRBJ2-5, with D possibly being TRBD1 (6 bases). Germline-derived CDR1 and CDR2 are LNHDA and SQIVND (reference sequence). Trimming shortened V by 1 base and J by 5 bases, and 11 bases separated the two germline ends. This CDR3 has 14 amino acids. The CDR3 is CASSIAGVKETQYF. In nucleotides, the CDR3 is TGTGCCAGTAGTATAGCAGGGGTCAAGGAGACCCAGTACTTC. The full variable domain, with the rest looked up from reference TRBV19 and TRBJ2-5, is DGGITQSPKYLFRKEGQNVTLSCEQNLNHDAMYWYRQDPGQGLRLIYYSQIVNDFQKGDIAEGYSVSREKKESFPLTVTSAQKNPTAFYLCASSIAGVKETQYFGPGTRLLVL.

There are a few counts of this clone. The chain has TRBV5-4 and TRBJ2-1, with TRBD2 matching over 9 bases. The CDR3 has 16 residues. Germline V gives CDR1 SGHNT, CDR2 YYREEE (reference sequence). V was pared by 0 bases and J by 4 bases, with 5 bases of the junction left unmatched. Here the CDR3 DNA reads TGTGCCAGCAGCTTGGCCTCAGGACTAGCGTACAATGAGCAGTTCTTC. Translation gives CASSLASGLAYNEQFF.